The source of this T cell receptor beta chain is a study of shared clonotypes between healthy human individuals (TCRdb year 2020). Regarding the study in general: A few men and a couple of women, aged 18 to 49 years, made up the cohort. Per donor, three plates each were used for CD4 naive and CD4 memory, two for CD8 naive, and one for CD8 memory. To increase sequencing depth and limit assay-specific biases, TCR repertoire library preparation and sequencing were carried out by different laboratories using diverse techniques. Blood TCR repertoires of a handful of healthy adults were deeply sequenced to estimate repertoire size and the extent of clonotype sharing between individuals. Leukapheresis yielded between about 0.85 and 9 billion PBMCs per donor. What the work shows at the level of the full study, not this receptor alone: Around 5.4% of naive CD4, 3.5% of naive CD8, around 2.3% of memory CD4, and 0.35% to 0.4% of memory CD8 clonotypes were shared across several donors. Sampling was restricted to blood, and TCR repertoires in tissue are likely to differ from TCR repertoires in blood. Even with the large sequencing depth, rarefaction of the sorted-subset datasets indicated that sequencing was incomplete. The genetic and exposure-history diversity represented was limited by the small number of donors. Naive subsets generally had larger estimated clonotype richness than memory subsets did. Higher generation probabilities were observed for clonotypes shared by all four sorted-subset donors than for non-shared clonotypes. Pairwise subsampling indicated that sequencing depth was expected to affect the degree of clonotype sharing among donors.

Using the deep immunoSEQ assay, multiplex PCR amplified TCR CDR3 regions from genomic DNA. Genomic DNA extracted from each cell subset was distributed evenly over all wells of several immunoSEQ 96-well plates, and each plate served as one replicate. For sorted subsets, approximately 210 ng of genomic DNA, equivalent to around 29,000 T cell genomes, went into each replicate PCR. Purified libraries were quantified with a Qubit 3.0 fluorometer, sized on a Bioanalyzer 2100, and re-quantified with the KAPA Library Quantification kit. Every immunoSEQ 96-well plate was sequenced on a dedicated single-read 150-cycle Illumina NextSeq 550 flow cell. Processing in the source paper ran as follows. Because the immunoSEQ output held only junctional sequences and lacked quality scores, the filtering could not match the filtering applied to full-length reads. To assign V/J genes and CDR3, sequences were annotated against IMGT germline references using PyIR, a Python wrapper for IgBLAST v1.9. Reads with weak V/J assignments (E-value above 1e-6), missing CDR3, stop codons, out-of-frame junctions, or ambiguous translated residues were removed. A V3J clonotype was defined by an identical inferred V gene, J gene, and CDR3 amino acid sequence. Percentage overlap between repertoires was computed as shared unique clonotypes divided by the size of the smaller repertoire. Richness of each repertoire was evaluated using RTK rarefaction, the Chao1 estimator, and Recon v2.1 estimates of unobserved clonotypes. For all TCRbeta clonotypes obtained by the gDNA method from a few donors, generation probabilities were computed with OLGA. TCRdb provides this immuneACCESS table in a form limited to in-frame rearrangements. Some clones are lacking; in checked studies, under half of them reflect an unresolved V gene, and why the rest are absent is not known. V and J calls and clone size come straight from that table; D and trimming were deduced from the DNA. This sample gives around 2,000,000 clones in total; about 95% of them show up just once. The ten largest clones add up to approximately 1% of the sample.

As concerns this clone: What this receptor recognizes is not known. No much larger clonotype is one base removed from it; base qualities were not supplied.

V sheds 6 bases and J sheds 3 bases, leaving 24 bases between their ends. The CDR3 runs 17 residues from the cysteine to the phenylalanine. Only CDR3 DNA is held: 51 bases, read in frame from base 1. The germline V gene gives CDR1 as SGHRS and CDR2 as YFSETQ. CD8 naive samples consisted of CD45RO-negative cells that were positively selected for CCR7, yielding a CD45RA+CCR7+ population without TemRA cells. The donors were healthy, HIV-negative adults with no recently reported acute infections or vaccinations. Only Caucasian adults living in Nashville, Tennessee, USA were represented among the donors. After blood collection by leukapheresis, PBMCs were isolated using Ficoll-Histopaque density gradient centrifugation and then cryopreserved in the vapor phase of liquid nitrogen. Analytical flow cytometry was used to check the purity and quantity of each magnetically sorted T cell population. From each sorted fraction, genomic DNA was isolated and quantified by UV absorbance on a Nanodrop 2000c.

The receptor was isolated from a man aged 18 to 30 in good health. Sequencing used naive CD8+ T cells sorted from blood. This sample's cell subset or site label indicates: CD45RA+CCR7+. This chain is built from TRBV5-1 and TRBJ1-1; perhaps TRBD1 is the D gene, with 5 bases matching. This receptor has the CDR3 CASTLGRLDIGDTEAFF. The sequence in DNA is TGCGCCAGCACCCTGGGACGGCTCGATATCGGTGACACTGAAGCTTTCTTT.